Detailed here is one TCR beta chain. The CDR3 contains 14 residues. Germline values: CDR1 KGHSH, CDR2 LQKENI. J lost 4 bases, V lost 2 bases, and 1 base had no gene match. This record belongs to a study of blood T cell repertoires in COVID-19. In the authors' methods: Reference gene primers were amplified, and this amplification served to estimate nucleated cell counts. The table came from immunoSEQ multiplex PCR; TCRdb's copy has only in-frame clones and leaves some out. The D gene and trimming were derived from the DNA, and the V and J assignments and clone size from that table. This sample has 160,000 or so clones, with roughly 84% found just once.

The sequencing sample was made of peripheral blood. This chain connects TRBV18 to TRBJ2-1; 8 nucleotides match TRBD1. This receptor was obtained from a human donor in a cohort sampled during active COVID-19. CDR3: CASSPNRGYNEQFF. As DNA, the CDR3 is TGTGCCAGCTCACCAAACAGGGGGTACAATGAGCAGTTCTTC.